Sequencing of this TCR beta chain was carried out in a study of blood T cell repertoires in COVID-19. Overall study context: Material from acute and convalescent COVID-19 was sourced from the United States, Italy and Spain.

The length of the CDR3 is 15 residues. The germline V gene has CDR1 MDHEN and CDR2 SYDVKM. V dropped 8 bases and J dropped 3; count of bases not matched to a gene: 5. Authors' data handling: The authors estimated nucleated cell counts from reference gene primer amplification. Assay used: immunoSEQ multiplex PCR; TCRdb lists only in-frame clones, some missing. The V and J calls and clone size were taken over from that table, and D and trimming were inferred from the DNA. The sample holds about 78,000 clones, more than 60% seen once. Sequencing input: peripheral blood. The chain is built from TRBV28 and TRBJ2-6; 9 bases line up with TRBD1. This sequence was found in a human donor in a cohort sampled during active COVID-19. CDR3 DNA: TGTGCCAGCTCGGGACAGGGTGGTGGGGCCAACGTCCTGACTTTC. As protein: CASSGQGGGANVLTF.